These 19 T cell receptor beta chains came from one sample sequenced in a study of Graves' ophthalmopathy and Graves' hyperthyroidism. TCR beta CDR3 amplification used RNA transcripts. The first-round RT-PCR employed HTBI primers together with the Qiagen OneStep RT-PCR kit. A multiplex PCR was then performed as the second round. TCRdb passed the multiplex PCR reads through MiXCR, listing each CDR3 protein once. The top ten hold around 7% of the sample, which has hundreds of thousands of distinct CDR3 sequences, 22% seen once. Sequenced sample: peripheral blood. These receptors were obtained from a woman aged 18 to 35 with stable Graves' hyperthyroidism. Some clones in this sample may be carry-over from other donors' samples.

In its sample, this clonotype was seen once. The genes are TRBV12-3 or TRBV12-4 and TRBJ2-5; D may be TRBD2 (6 bases). This CDR3 is built from 14 residues. Trimming cost V 7 bases and J 4 bases, with 16 bases left between them. The CDR3 coding sequence is TGTGCCAGCAATACACACGGGAGTACAGAGACCCAGTACTTC. This translates into CASNTHGSTETQYF.

The chain joins TRBV28 to TRBJ2-2; D may be TRBD2 (6 bases). Trimming left V 4 bases short and J 6 bases short, with 21 bases between. The germline CDR1 and CDR2 sequences are MDHEN and SYDVKM. The CDR3 covers 17 residues. CDR3 coding DNA: TGTGCCAGCAGTTCCATCGAAGGAAGCGGGCAAGCCGGGGAGCTGTTTTTT. Amino acids: CASSSIEGSGQAGELFF.

The table lists this clonotype with many counts. The chain joins TRBV11-2 to TRBJ1-1, with 10 bases fitting TRBD1. CDR1 is SGHAT and CDR2 is FQNNGV in the germline V gene. The CDR3 consists of 17 residues. With V trimmed by 5 bases and J by 1 base, 10 bases remained unmatched. The CDR3: CASSPRGTGDSNTEAFF. CDR3 nucleotides: TGTGCCAGCAGCCCCCGCGGGACAGGGGACTCGAACACTGAAGCTTTCTTT.

This clonotype was detected a few times. The V gene is TRBV5-1, the J gene TRBJ2-7; 7 bases are a match to TRBD1. V trimming: 4 bases; J trimming: 5 bases; junction bases outside the gene matches: 6. This CDR3 region has 13 residues. CDR1 is SGHRS and CDR2 is YFSETQ in the germline V gene. The chain's CDR3 is CASSPGQINEQYF. The CDR3 DNA reads TGCGCCAGCAGCCCGGGACAGATAAACGAGCAGTACTTC.

This clonotype was recorded at least ten times. The chain employs TRBV7-3 and TRBJ1-2; D is ambiguous. Trimming took off 4 bases at V and 8 bases at J, with 14 bases between the two ends. Germline V gives CDR1 SGHTA, CDR2 FQGTGA. The CDR3 is made up of 13 amino acids. The CDR3 is CASSSGPGEGYTF. CDR3 nucleotide sequence: TGTGCCAGCAGCTCCGGGCCGGGAGAAGGCTACACCTTC.

This clonotype was seen ten or more times. The chain recombines TRBV24-1 with TRBJ2-5; a possible D gene is TRBD2 (6 bases). Germline V lookup: CDR1 KGHDR, CDR2 SFDVKD. The CDR3 consists of 14 residues. Trimming pared 4 bases from V and 7 bases from J, leaving 15 bases between. This CDR3 reads CATSDLGLGGTQYF. The CDR3 region has the DNA TGTGCCACCAGTGACCTGGGACTTGGGGGGACCCAGTACTTC.

This clonotype was counted ten times or more. J is TRBJ2-7 and V is TRBV6-5, with TRBD1 matching over 7 bases. The length of the CDR3 is 15 residues. After removal of 5 bases from V and 7 bases from J, the junction contained 14 bases not matched to a gene. CDR1 MNHEY and CDR2 SVGAGI come from the germline V gene. This CDR3 is CASSLGQNPPFEQYF. CDR3 DNA: TGTGCCAGCAGTCTGGGACAGAACCCCCCTTTTGAGCAGTACTTC.

This clonotype was observed at least ten times. The chain links TRBV20-1 to TRBJ2-7, with D maybe TRBD2 (6 bases). This CDR3 region has 11 residues. From germline, CDR1 is DFQATT and CDR2 SNEGSKA (reference sequence). CDR3 protein: CRTGLEYEQYF. The CDR3 region has the DNA TGCAGGACGGGACTCGAGTACGAGCAGTACTTC.

This clonotype has a count of ten or more. The CDR3 loop reads CASSFRALRAETQYF. CDR3 nucleotide sequence: TGTGCCAGCAGTTTTCGGGCTCTCAGGGCTGAGACCCAGTACTTC. This chain uses TRBV27 with TRBJ2-5, with D possibly matching TRBD1 (5 bases). The V and J ends lost 3 bases and 5 bases respectively, with 16 bases between them. CDR1 and CDR2 (germline): MNHEY, SMNVEV (reference sequence). There are 15 residues in the CDR3.

This clonotype was picked up many times. The chain carries TRBV12-3 or TRBV12-4 and TRBJ1-2, with no clear D. CDR3 size: 13 residues. The V gene lost 1 base and the J gene lost 6 bases, with 9 bases spanning the gap. The CDR3 reads CASSLGILDGYTF. Here the CDR3 DNA reads TGTGCCAGCAGTTTAGGGATACTTGATGGCTACACCTTC.

This clonotype was counted at least ten times. The V and J genes are TRBV20-1 and TRBJ2-5; 11 bases match TRBD2. CDR1 is DFQATT, CDR2 SNEGSKA, per germline (reference sequence). The CDR3 is made up of 13 amino acids. The V and J ends lost 2 bases and 4 bases, in that order; junction bases with no gene match: 0. The CDR3 sequence: CSARTSGRETQYF. DNA of the CDR3: TGCAGTGCTAGAACTAGCGGGAGAGAGACCCAGTACTTC.

Note on this clonotype: One end of the junction does not line up with germline, which may come from a read error. The chain has TRBV30 and TRBJ1-1; D perhaps matches TRBD1 (5 bases). Germline CDR1 and CDR2: GTSNPN and SVGIG (reference sequence). The CDR3 runs to 14 residues. CDR3: CAWIGASRGTEACF. CDR3 in DNA: TGTGCCTGGATAGGGGCCTCCCGTGGGACTGAAGCTTGCTTT. Full variable domain (outside the CDR3, taken from reference TRBV30 and TRBJ1-1): SQTIHQWPATLVQPVGSPLSLECTVEGTSNPNLYWYRQAAGRGLQLLFYSVGIGQISSEVPQNLSASRPQDRQFILSSKKLLLSDSGFYLCAWIGASRGTEACFGQGTRLTVV.

This clonotype was seen at least ten times. The chain recombines TRBV6-1 with TRBJ2-7; D remains unclear. V was shortened by 0 bases and J by 5 bases, with 11 bases between the two germline ends. CDR1 is MNHNS, CDR2 SASEGT, per germline. This CDR3 is 14 amino acids long. The CDR3 DNA reads TGTGCCAGCAGTGAAGCGTCTATGGGTGACGAGCAGTACTTC. This translates into CASSEASMGDEQYF.

As to this clonotype: The conserved phenylalanine or tryptophan normally closing the CDR3 is absent here, so this likely arose from a read error. The chain carries TRBV3-1 and TRBJ2-2, with 7 bases aligning to TRBD2. Germline CDR1 LGHDT, CDR2 YNNKEL (reference sequence). Trimming at V came to 4 bases and at J to 4 bases, leaving 9 bases not matched to a gene. CDR3 size: 16 residues. The chain's CDR3 is CASSPRWGGSTGELFL. CDR3 nucleotide sequence: TGTGCCAGCAGCCCACGGTGGGGCGGGAGCACCGGGGAGCTGTTTTTG.

This chain uses TRBV4-1 with TRBJ1-5, with 8 bases lining up with TRBD1. The CDR3 covers 17 residues. Germline V gene lookup returns CDR1 MGHRA and CDR2 YSYEKL. Trimming at V came to 3 bases and at J to 0 bases, leaving 7 bases not matched to a gene. The CDR3 sequence: CASSQSPGQDSNQPQHF. The CDR3 bases are TGCGCCAGCAGCCAGTCGCCGGGACAGGATAGCAATCAGCCCCAGCATTTT.

This clonotype appeared many times. The chain uses TRBV15 and TRBJ2-7, with 8 bases aligning to TRBD2. After removal of 1 base from V and 1 base from J, the junction contained 3 bases not matched to a gene. Germline loops: CDR1 LNHNV, CDR2 YYDKDF (reference sequence). The CDR3 extends over 15 amino acids. CDR3 bases: TGTGCCACCAGCAGAGCGGTAGCGGGGTCCTACGAGCAGTACTTC. This sequence encodes CATSRAVAGSYEQYF.

In this sample, this clonotype turned up many times. The gene calls are TRBV7-8 and TRBJ2-5, with 7 bases lining up with TRBD1. The trim removed 5 bases at V and 7 bases at J, leaving 13 bases unmatched. Germline CDR1 reads SGHVS; CDR2 reads FQNEAQ. CDR3 length: 15 amino acids. As DNA, the CDR3 is TGTGCCAGCAGCACAAGGGACAGAGATACGAGGACCCAGTACTTC. Encoded protein: CASSTRDRDTRTQYF.

The rearrangement links TRBV27 to TRBJ1-6; D is possibly TRBD1 (5 bases). This CDR3 is 14 amino acids long. CDR1 MNHEY and CDR2 SMNVEV come from the germline V gene (reference sequence). Trimming removed 3 bases at V and 7 bases at J, with 10 bases between. The CDR3 spells CASSFRDQNSPLHF. The CDR3 bases are TGTGCCAGCAGTTTCCGGGACCAAAATTCACCCCTCCACTTT.

The table lists this clonotype with many counts. The J gene is TRBJ2-7, the V gene TRBV12-3 or TRBV12-4; TRBD2 matches at 7 bases. The CDR3 length is 15 residues. V lost 6 bases and J lost 2; bases outside the gene matches: 10. The CDR3 nucleotides read TGTGCCAGCAGGCCCGGAACGGGAGGAACCTACGAGCAGTACTTC. This sequence encodes CASRPGTGGTYEQYF.